One sample yielded the 10 T cell receptor beta chains listed below, sequenced in a study of CD8+ T cells in alopecia areata. Sample treatment: oral pan-JAK inhibitor, 5-10 mg twice daily. Isolated RNA was reverse transcribed into cDNA used as the sequencing template. The method was immunoSEQ multiplex PCR; TCRdb's version includes in-frame clones alone and lacks a portion of them. Here the sample spans around 150,000 clones, about 60% being singletons. The sample was CD4+ T cells sorted from blood, taken at week 24, from a patient treated with tofacitinib. The receptor source for this set is a human donor with alopecia areata.

The CDR3 loop reads CASSEDPGYSNQPQHF. CDR3 coding DNA: TGTGCCAGCAGTGAAGATCCGGGATATAGCAATCAGCCCCAGCATTTT. V is TRBV2 and J is TRBJ1-5; D remains unclear. V was trimmed by 1 base and J by 0 bases, leaving 10 bases between them. CDR3 length equals 16 residues. Germline CDR1 is SNHLY and CDR2 is FYNNEI.

The chain uses TRBV5-1 and TRBJ2-5; 8 bases are shared with TRBD1. The CDR3 is 16 amino acids. J gave up 6 bases and V 0 bases, and 10 bases lay outside the gene matches. Germline CDR1 is SGHRS and CDR2 is YFSETQ. The CDR3 region has the DNA TGCGCCAGCAGCTTGGCGGGTGGACAGGGTACGAAGACCCAGTACTTC. Translation: CASSLAGGQGTKTQYF.

Notes on this clone: Within the sample, other DNA sequences also encode this same CDR3. The genes are TRBV29-1 and TRBJ2-3; D call uncertain. The CDR3 is 12 amino acids. V lost 1 base, J lost 2 bases, and 4 bases lay in between. In germline, CDR1 is SQVTM, CDR2 ANQGSEA. The CDR3 DNA reads TGCAGCGTTGAAGCCAACACAGATACGCAGTATTTT. It encodes CSVEANTDTQYF.

This clone was observed a handful of times. The chain carries TRBV29-1 and TRBJ2-7, with a weak D call TRBD2 (5 bases). Germline CDR1 reads SQVTM; CDR2 reads ANQGSEA. CDR3 length: 12 amino acids. The V gene lost 6 bases and the J gene lost 2 bases, with 11 bases spanning the gap. The CDR3 coding sequence is TGCAGCGTGGGGAGCGGAACCTACGAGCAGTACTTC. This gives the protein CSVGSGTYEQYF.

The CDR3 region has the DNA TGCGCCAGCAGTCAACTCATAAACCCGGGTCTAACACCGAGCTCCTATAATTCACCCCTCCACTTT. Translating gives CASSQLINPGLTPSSYNSPLHF. The V gene is TRBV23-1, the J gene TRBJ1-6; D call uncertain. TRBV23-1 belongs to the ORF category, with a function that is uncertain. The CDR3 has 22 amino acids. The germline V and J ends were trimmed by 2 bases and 0 bases, with 26 bases remaining between them.

This clone was picked up one time. This chain links TRBV6-5 with TRBJ2-2, with 9 bases lining up with TRBD1. Germline V gene lookup returns CDR1 MNHEY and CDR2 SVGAGI. The CDR3 extends over 15 amino acids. Germline trimming cut 6 bases from V and 6 bases from J; bases unmatched to any gene: 8. Written as DNA, the CDR3 is TGTGCCAGCAGCCGCGACAGGGGGGTAGCCGGGGAGCTGTTTTTT. Residues: CASSRDRGVAGELFF.

This clone was seen a few times. V is TRBV5-1 and J is TRBJ2-2; 7 bases map to TRBD2. Trimming cost V 7 bases and J 1 base; bases outside gene matches: 7. CDR3 length equals 15 residues. Germline values: CDR1 SGHRS, CDR2 YFSETQ. The CDR3 spells CASGRGDQNTGELFF. CDR3 nucleotides: TGCGCCAGCGGACGGGGGGACCAGAACACCGGGGAGCTGTTTTTT. Full variable domain (rest looked up from reference TRBV5-1 and TRBJ2-2): KAGVTQTPRYLIKTRGQQVTLSCSPISGHRSVSWYQQTPGQGLQFLFEYFSETQRNKGNFPGRFSGRQFSNSRSEMNVSTLELGDSALYLCASGRGDQNTGELFFGEGSRLTVL.

This clone was picked up a small number of times. CDR3 nucleotides: TGTGCCAGCAAACTTCGTTCCGGGACTAGCGGCTACGAGCAGTACTTC. It specifies CASKLRSGTSGYEQYF. The V call is TRBV7-2, the J call TRBJ2-7; TRBD2 aligns across 11 bases. The CDR3 runs to 16 residues. The trim removed 7 bases at V and 3 bases at J, leaving 11 bases unmatched. Germline CDR1 reads SGHTA; CDR2 reads FQGNSA.

The J gene is TRBJ1-2, the V gene TRBV30, with TRBD1 as a possible D gene (5 bases). Deletions cut 5 bases from V and 7 bases from J, with 11 bases between. Looked up from germline, CDR1 is GTSNPN and CDR2 is SVGIG (reference sequence). The CDR3 runs 11 residues. The DNA for the CDR3 is TGTGCCTGGCAGGGTCGGGGTGGCTACACCTTC. Amino acid sequence: CAWQGRGGYTF.

The chain combines TRBV30 with TRBJ1-6; a possible D gene is TRBD1 (5 bases). V lost 1 base to trimming and J lost 7 bases, with 11 bases between them. Germline CDR1 reads GTSNPN; CDR2 reads SVGIG (reference sequence). The CDR3 sequence is 14 residues long. The CDR3 sequence: CAWSAGRRNSPLHF. In DNA form, the CDR3 reads TGTGCCTGGAGTGCGGGGCGCAGGAATTCACCCCTCCACTTT.